The 14 T cell receptor beta chains below were found in one sample sequenced in a study of blood T cell repertoires in COVID-19. The method was immunoSEQ multiplex PCR; TCRdb's version includes in-frame clones alone and lacks a portion of them. The data show fewer than 150,000 clones, 84% seen once. The sequenced material came from peripheral blood. The origin of the receptors is a human donor in a cohort sampled during active COVID-19.

The V call is TRBV3-1 (or the pseudogene TRBV3-2), the J call TRBJ2-7; TRBD1 matches 8 bases. The CDR3 covers 11 residues. Per the germline V gene, CDR1 is LGHDT and CDR2 is YNNKEL (reference sequence). Germline trimming cut 8 bases from V and 4 bases from J; bases unmatched to any gene: 1. The CDR3 protein is CASGQGYEQYF. CDR3 coding DNA: TGTGCCAGCGGACAGGGTTACGAGCAGTACTTC.

The chain joins TRBV7-2 to TRBJ1-5; possible D gene TRBD1, 6 bases. The CDR3 consists of 14 residues. Germline CDR1 SGHTA, CDR2 FQGNSA. Trimming stripped 5 bases from V and 7 bases from J, with 15 bases between. Here the CDR3 DNA reads TGTGCCAGCAGCCCGGACAGCAACAGGCAGCCCCAGCATTTT. It specifies CASSPDSNRQPQHF.

The chain recombines TRBV7-2 with TRBJ1-1; D remains unclear. The CDR3 loop spans 14 amino acids. CDR1 and CDR2 (germline): SGHTA, FQGNSA. V was cut by 2 bases and J by 1 base, with 8 bases left in between. This chain's CDR3 is CASSLFSGNTEAFF. The CDR3 nucleotides are TGTGCCAGCAGCTTATTCTCAGGGAACACTGAAGCTTTCTTT.

The chain has TRBV4-1 and TRBJ1-6; no definite D call. Germline-derived CDR1 and CDR2 are MGHRA and YSYEKL. This CDR3 is 16 amino acids long. Deletions cut 2 bases from V and 7 bases from J, with 15 bases between. The CDR3 nucleotides are TGCGCCAGCAGCCAAAAGTTGAACAGCCAAAATTCACCCCTCCACTTT. It translates to CASSQKLNSQNSPLHF.

The V gene is TRBV14, the J gene TRBJ1-4, with a tentative D call TRBD1 (5 bases). CDR1 is SGHDN and CDR2 is FVKESK in the germline V gene. Trimming removed 1 base at V and 8 bases at J, with 20 bases between. The CDR3 consists of 17 residues. The CDR3 bases are TGTGCCAGCAGCCAAGGGCTCGGGACTTCAGGGCGGGAAAAACTGTTTTTT. Residues: CASSQGLGTSGREKLFF.

The chain employs TRBV5-1 and TRBJ2-7, with 10 bases identical to TRBD1. Trimming cost V 4 bases and J 2 bases; bases outside gene matches: 3. The germline V gene has CDR1 SGHRS and CDR2 YFSETQ. CDR3 length equals 14 residues. The CDR3 loop is CASSRQGAPYEQYF. The CDR3 DNA is TGCGCCAGCAGCCGACAGGGGGCACCCTACGAGCAGTACTTC.

CDR3 sequence (DNA): TGTGCCAGTAGTATCCGCAGGGGAAGCAATCAGCCCCAGCATTTT. Protein: CASSIRRGSNQPQHF. The J gene is TRBJ1-5, the V gene TRBV19, with D perhaps TRBD1 (6 bases). The CDR3 sequence is 15 residues long. The germline gives CDR1 LNHDA, CDR2 SQIVND (reference sequence). With 3 bases removed from V and 1 base from J, the gap between germline ends came to 10 bases.

This clone was counted once. The chain links TRBV7-2 to TRBJ1-1, with a weak D call TRBD1 (6 bases). V shed 0 bases and J shed 10 bases, with 9 bases lying between them. The CDR3 sequence is 12 residues long. Germline loops: CDR1 SGHTA, CDR2 FQGNSA. CDR3: CASSLAQGRAFF. As DNA, the CDR3 is TGTGCCAGCAGCTTAGCCCAGGGGAGAGCTTTCTTT.

This clone was observed a handful of times. V gene TRBV19 combines with J gene TRBJ1-1; 7 bases fit TRBD1. CDR3 length: 17 residues. V shed 4 bases and J 1 base; nucleotides not matched to a gene: 12. Germline CDR1 and CDR2: LNHDA and SQIVND (reference sequence). The DNA for the CDR3 is TGTGCCAGTAGTAAGCTCGGGACAGCCACCCCGAACACTGAAGCTTTCTTT. Protein: CASSKLGTATPNTEAFF.

The CDR3, as DNA: TGTGCCAGCAGCTTCCCGGGACTAGCCGAACAAGAGACCCAGTACTTC. Amino acid sequence: CASSFPGLAEQETQYF. This chain uses TRBV11-2 with TRBJ2-5, with 9 positions matching TRBD2. Losses at the gene ends were 3 bases for V and 2 bases for J; bases not matched to a gene: 7. This CDR3 region has 16 residues. Germline CDR1 is SGHAT and CDR2 is FQNNGV.

The V gene is TRBV10-1, the J gene TRBJ2-3; D is perhaps TRBD1 (6 bases). V dropped 5 bases and J dropped 0 bases, with 12 bases sitting between them. Looked up from germline, CDR1 is WNHNN and CDR2 is SYGVQD (reference sequence). The CDR3 spans 15 residues. The CDR3 loop reads CASSTGTHSTDTQYF. Written as DNA, the CDR3 is TGCGCCAGCAGTACCGGGACACATAGCACAGATACGCAGTATTTT.

This chain connects TRBV10-3 to TRBJ1-4; the match to TRBD1 covers 9 bases. V was clipped by 6 bases and J by 7 bases; unmatched bases: 6. Germline values: CDR1 ENHRY, CDR2 SYGVKD. CDR3 length: 14 amino acids. CDR3 DNA: TGTGCCATCAGACAACAGGGGGCTGGTGAAAAACTGTTTTTT. Its protein is CAIRQQGAGEKLFF.

J is TRBJ1-6 and V is TRBV21-1; the listed D gene, TRBD1, was not tested against the DNA. TRBV21-1 is designated a pseudogene. This CDR3 region has 16 residues. In DNA form, the CDR3 reads TGTGCCAGCCGCATTAACCCCAGGGAAAGTAATTCACCCCTCCACTTT. Translating it yields CASRINPRESNSPLHF.

The gene calls are TRBV7-3 and TRBJ2-6, with no clear D. CDR1 and CDR2 from the germline V gene are SGHTA and FQGTGA. Trimming stripped 5 bases from V and 0 bases from J, with 8 bases between. The CDR3 has 15 residues. The CDR3, as DNA: TGTGCCAGCAGCCCTGACACCTCTGGGGCCAACGTCCTGACTTTC. Translating gives CASSPDTSGANVLTF.